This T cell receptor (beta chain) was captured in a study of early T cells in non-severe SARS-CoV-2 infection. The ends were cut back, 2 bases at V and 0 bases at J, with 8 bases in the middle. CDR3 length equals 15 residues. The germline V gene encodes CDR1 SGHTA and CDR2 FQGNSA. Sample share makes this clonotype medium-sized. Unique molecular identifiers were added to individual cDNA molecules. Via MiXCR, TCRdb re-called the 5' RACE reads, giving one row per CDR3 protein. The repertoire consists of 60,000 to 75,000 distinct CDR3 sequences, with 9% to 15% occurring once and the leading ten covering 4% to 5.5%.

The V gene is TRBV7-2, the J gene TRBJ2-1; D is unclear. This clonotype was obtained from an adult who was a healthcare worker with PCR-confirmed SARS-CoV-2 infection or an uninfected control (not recorded which). Material: whole blood. This CDR3 reads CASSLSWFSYNEQFF. The CDR3 DNA reads as TGTGCCAGCAGCTTATCTTGGTTCTCCTACAATGAGCAGTTCTTC. The full variable domain, its missing parts supplied by reference TRBV7-2 and TRBJ2-1, is GAGVSQSPSNKVTEKGKDVELRCDPISGHTALYWYRQSLGQGLEFLIYFQGNSAPDKSGLPSDRFSAERTGGSVSTLTIQRTQQEDSAVYLCASSLSWFSYNEQFFGPGTRLTVL.